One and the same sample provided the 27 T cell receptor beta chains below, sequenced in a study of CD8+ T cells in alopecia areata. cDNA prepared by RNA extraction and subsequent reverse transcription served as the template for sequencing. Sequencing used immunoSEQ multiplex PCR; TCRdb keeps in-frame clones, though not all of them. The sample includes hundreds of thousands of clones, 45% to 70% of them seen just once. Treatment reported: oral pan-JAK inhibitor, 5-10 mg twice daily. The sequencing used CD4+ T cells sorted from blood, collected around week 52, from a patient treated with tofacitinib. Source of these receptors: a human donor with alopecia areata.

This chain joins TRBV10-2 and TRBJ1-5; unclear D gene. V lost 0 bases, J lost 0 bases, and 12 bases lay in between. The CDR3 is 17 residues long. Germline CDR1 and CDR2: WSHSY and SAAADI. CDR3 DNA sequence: TGCGCCAGCAGTGAGTCGAGGAAACCCTATAGCAATCAGCCCCAGCATTTT. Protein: CASSESRKPYSNQPQHF.

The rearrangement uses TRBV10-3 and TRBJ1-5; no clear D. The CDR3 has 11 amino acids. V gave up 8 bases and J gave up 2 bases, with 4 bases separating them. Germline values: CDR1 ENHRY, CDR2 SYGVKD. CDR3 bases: TGTGCCATCGGGCGCAATCAGCCCCAGCATTTT. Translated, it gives CAIGRNQPQHF.

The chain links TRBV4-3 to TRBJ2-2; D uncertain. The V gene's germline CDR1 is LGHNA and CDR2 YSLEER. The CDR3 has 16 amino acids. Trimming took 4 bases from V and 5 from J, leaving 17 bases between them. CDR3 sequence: CASSPRVLQWTGELFF. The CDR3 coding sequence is TGCGCCAGCAGCCCACGCGTATTGCAATGGACCGGGGAGCTGTTTTTT.

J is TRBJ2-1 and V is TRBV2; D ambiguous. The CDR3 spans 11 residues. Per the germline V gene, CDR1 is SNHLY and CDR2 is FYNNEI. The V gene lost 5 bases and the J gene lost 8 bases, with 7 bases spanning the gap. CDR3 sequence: CASSSTDEQFF. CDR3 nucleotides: TGTGCCAGCAGTTCCACCGATGAGCAGTTCTTC.

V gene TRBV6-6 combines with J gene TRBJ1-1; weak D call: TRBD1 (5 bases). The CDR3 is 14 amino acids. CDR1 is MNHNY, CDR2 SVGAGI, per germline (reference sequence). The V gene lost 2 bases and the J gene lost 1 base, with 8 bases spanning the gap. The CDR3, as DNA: TGTGCCAGCAGTTACAGGGACGGGAACACTGAAGCTTTCTTT. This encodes CASSYRDGNTEAFF.

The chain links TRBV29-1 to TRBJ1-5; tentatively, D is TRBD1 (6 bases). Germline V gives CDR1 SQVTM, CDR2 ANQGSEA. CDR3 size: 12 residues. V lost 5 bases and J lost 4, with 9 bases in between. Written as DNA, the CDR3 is TGCAGCGTTAAAACAGGGAATCAGCCCCAGCATTTT. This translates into CSVKTGNQPQHF.

The chain's CDR3 is CASSTDHYNEQFF. CDR3 sequence (DNA): TGTGCCAGCAGCACTGACCACTACAATGAGCAGTTCTTC. The chain joins TRBV7-9 to TRBJ2-1; D unclear. The germline V and J ends were trimmed by 5 bases and 3 bases, with 8 bases remaining between them. Germline CDR1 is SEHNR and CDR2 is FQNEAQ (reference sequence). The CDR3 has 13 residues.

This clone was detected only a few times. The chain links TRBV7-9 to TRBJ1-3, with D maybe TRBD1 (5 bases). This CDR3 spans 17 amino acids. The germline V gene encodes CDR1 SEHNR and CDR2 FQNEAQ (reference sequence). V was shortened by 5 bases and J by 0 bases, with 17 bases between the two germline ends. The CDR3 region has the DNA TGTGCCAGCAGCAAATCAGGGACGGGACTCTCTGGAAACACCATATATTTT. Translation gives CASSKSGTGLSGNTIYF.

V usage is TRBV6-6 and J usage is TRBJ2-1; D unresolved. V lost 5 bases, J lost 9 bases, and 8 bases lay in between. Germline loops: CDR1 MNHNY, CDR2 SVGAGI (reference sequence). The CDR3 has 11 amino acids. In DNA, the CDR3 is TGTGCCAGCAGTCGACGAGGTGAGCAGTTCTTC. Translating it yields CASSRRGEQFF.

Here the CDR3 reads CASSQDRRAQGYTF. CDR3 coding DNA: TGTGCCAGTAGTCAGGACCGCCGGGCCCAGGGCTACACCTTC. The chain is built from TRBV19 and TRBJ1-2; no clear D. Trimming took 5 bases from V and 8 from J, leaving 18 bases between them. The CDR3 is made up of 14 amino acids. The V gene's germline CDR1 is LNHDA and CDR2 SQIVND (reference sequence).

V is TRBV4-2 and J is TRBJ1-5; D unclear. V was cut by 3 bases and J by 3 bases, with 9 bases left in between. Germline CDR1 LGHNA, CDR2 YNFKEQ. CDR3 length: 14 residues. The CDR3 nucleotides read TGTGCCAGCAGCCAGCAGAGGGCCAATCAGCCCCAGCATTTT. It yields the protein CASSQQRANQPQHF.

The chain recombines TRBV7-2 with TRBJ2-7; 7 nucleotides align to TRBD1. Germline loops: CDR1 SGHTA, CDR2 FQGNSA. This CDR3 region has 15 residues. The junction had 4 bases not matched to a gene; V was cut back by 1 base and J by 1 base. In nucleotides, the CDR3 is TGTGCCAGCAGCTTAGGTGGGGACAGATCCTACGAGCAGTACTTC. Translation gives CASSLGGDRSYEQYF.

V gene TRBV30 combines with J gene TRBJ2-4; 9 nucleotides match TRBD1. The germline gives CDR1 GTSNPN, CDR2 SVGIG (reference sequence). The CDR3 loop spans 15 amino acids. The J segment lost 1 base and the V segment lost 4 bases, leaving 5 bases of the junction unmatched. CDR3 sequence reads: CAWTTGGAAKNIQYF. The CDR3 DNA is TGTGCCTGGACTACAGGGGGCGCGGCCAAAAACATTCAGTACTTC.

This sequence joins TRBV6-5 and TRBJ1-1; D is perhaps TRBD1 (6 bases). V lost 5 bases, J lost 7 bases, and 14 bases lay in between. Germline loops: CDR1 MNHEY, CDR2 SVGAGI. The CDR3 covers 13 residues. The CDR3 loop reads CASSAPGAGEAFF. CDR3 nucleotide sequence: TGTGCCAGCAGTGCTCCAGGGGCGGGTGAAGCTTTCTTT.

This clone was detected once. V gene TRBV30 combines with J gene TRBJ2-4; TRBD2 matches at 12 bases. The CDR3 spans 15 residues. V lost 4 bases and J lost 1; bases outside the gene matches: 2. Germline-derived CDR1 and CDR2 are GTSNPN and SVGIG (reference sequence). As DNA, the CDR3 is TGTGCCTGGACTAGCGGGGGGGCGGCCAAAAACATTCAGTACTTC. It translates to CAWTSGGAAKNIQYF.

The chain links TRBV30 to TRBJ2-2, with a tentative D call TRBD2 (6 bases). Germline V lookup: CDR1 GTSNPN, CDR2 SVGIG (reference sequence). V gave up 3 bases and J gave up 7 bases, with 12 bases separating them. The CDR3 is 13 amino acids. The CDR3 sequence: CAWRRGGGGELFF. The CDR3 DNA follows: TGTGCCTGGAGGCGGGGAGGAGGCGGGGAGCTGTTTTTT.

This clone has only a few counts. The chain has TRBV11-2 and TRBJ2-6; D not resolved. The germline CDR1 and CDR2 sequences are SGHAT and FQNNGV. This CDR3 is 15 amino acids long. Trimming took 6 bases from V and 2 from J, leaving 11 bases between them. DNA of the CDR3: TGTGCCAGCAGTCATATTAGGACTGGGGCCAACGTCCTGACTTTC. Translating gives CASSHIRTGANVLTF.

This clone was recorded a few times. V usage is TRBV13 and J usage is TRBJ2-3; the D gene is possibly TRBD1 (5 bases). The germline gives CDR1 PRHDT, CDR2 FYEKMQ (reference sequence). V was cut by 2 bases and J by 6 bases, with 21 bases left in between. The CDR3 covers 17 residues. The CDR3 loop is CASSLFGQGSLRDTQYF. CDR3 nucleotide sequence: TGTGCCAGCAGCTTATTTGGGCAGGGATCCCTTCGGGATACGCAGTATTTT.

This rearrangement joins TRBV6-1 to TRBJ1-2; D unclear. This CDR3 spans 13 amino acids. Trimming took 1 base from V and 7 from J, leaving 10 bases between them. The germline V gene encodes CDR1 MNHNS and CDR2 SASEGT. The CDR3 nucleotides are TGTGCCAGCAGTGAAGAGTTCGGGAGTGGCTACACCTTC. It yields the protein CASSEEFGSGYTF.

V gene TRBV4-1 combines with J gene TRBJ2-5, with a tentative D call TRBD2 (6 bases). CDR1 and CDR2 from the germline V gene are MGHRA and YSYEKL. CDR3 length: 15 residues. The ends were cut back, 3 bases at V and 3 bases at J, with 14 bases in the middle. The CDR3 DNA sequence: TGCGCCAGCAGCCACGATGGGGGGTGGGAAGAGACCCAGTACTTC. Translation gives CASSHDGGWEETQYF.

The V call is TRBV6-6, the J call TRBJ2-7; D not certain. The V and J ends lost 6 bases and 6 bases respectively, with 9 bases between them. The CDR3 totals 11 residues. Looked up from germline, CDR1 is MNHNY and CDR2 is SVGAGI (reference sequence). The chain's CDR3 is CASSLTGEQYF. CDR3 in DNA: TGTGCCAGCAGCTTGACGGGCGAGCAGTACTTC.

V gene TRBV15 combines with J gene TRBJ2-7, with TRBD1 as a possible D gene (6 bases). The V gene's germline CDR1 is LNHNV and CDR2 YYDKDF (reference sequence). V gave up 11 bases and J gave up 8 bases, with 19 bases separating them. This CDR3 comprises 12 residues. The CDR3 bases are TGTGCCTCAACTGGGGCAGGGGCTCAGCAGTACTTC. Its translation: CASTGAGAQQYF.

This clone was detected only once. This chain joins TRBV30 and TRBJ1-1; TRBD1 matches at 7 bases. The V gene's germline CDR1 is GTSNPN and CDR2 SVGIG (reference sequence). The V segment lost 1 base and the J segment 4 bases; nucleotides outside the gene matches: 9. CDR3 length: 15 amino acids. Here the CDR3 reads CAWSGRGGWSTEAFF. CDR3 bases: TGTGCCTGGAGTGGGAGAGGGGGCTGGAGCACTGAAGCTTTCTTT. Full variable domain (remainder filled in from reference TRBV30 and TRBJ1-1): SQTIHQWPATLVQPVGSPLSLECTVEGTSNPNLYWYRQAAGRGLQLLFYSVGIGQISSEVPQNLSASRPQDRQFILSSKKLLLSDSGFYLCAWSGRGGWSTEAFFGQGTRLTVV.

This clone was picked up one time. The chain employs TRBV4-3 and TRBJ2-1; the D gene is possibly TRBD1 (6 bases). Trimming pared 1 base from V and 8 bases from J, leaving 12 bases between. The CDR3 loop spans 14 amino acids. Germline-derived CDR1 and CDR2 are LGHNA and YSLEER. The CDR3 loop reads CASSQGVGADEQFF. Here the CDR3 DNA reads TGCGCCAGCAGCCAAGGAGTGGGGGCTGATGAGCAGTTCTTC.

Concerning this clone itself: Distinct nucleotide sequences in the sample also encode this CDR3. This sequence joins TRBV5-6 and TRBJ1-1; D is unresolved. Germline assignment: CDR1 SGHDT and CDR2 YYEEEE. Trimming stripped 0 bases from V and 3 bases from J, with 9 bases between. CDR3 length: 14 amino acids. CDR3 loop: CASSLARGDTEAFF. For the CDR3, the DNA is TGTGCCAGCAGCTTGGCGAGAGGAGACACTGAAGCTTTCTTT.

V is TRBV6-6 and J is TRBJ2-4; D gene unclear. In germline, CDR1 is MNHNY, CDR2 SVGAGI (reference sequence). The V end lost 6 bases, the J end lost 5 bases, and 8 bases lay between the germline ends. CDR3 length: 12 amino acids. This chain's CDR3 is CASSPVQNIQYF. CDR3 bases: TGTGCCAGCAGCCCCGTCCAAAACATTCAGTACTTC.

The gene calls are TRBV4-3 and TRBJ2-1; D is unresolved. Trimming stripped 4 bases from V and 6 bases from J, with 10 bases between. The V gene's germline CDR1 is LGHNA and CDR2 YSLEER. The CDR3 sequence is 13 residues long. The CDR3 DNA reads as TGCGCCAGCAGCCCTTGGATGTTCAATGAGCAGTTCTTC. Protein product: CASSPWMFNEQFF.